This T cell receptor beta chain appears in the sequencing data of a study of beta chain features in type 1 diabetes. The CDR3 is made up of 13 amino acids. Looked up from germline, CDR1 is MDHEN and CDR2 is SYDVKM. Trimming shortened V by 7 bases and J by 7 bases, and 14 bases separated the two germline ends. The isolated RNA, all of it, was reverse transcribed, so expressed TCRB transcripts were what got sequenced. The assay was immunoSEQ multiplex PCR, and TCRdb's table has in-frame clones only and misses some. Of roughly 610,000 clones in the sample, roughly 15% were seen once. A few counts support this clone.

The rearrangement uses TRBV28 and TRBJ1-5; a possible D gene is TRBD1 (5 bases). This TCR was recovered from a man younger than 30 in good health. Sequenced sample: naive CD4+ T cells from blood. In DNA, the CDR3 is TGTGCCAGCACACCCTCGGGGGGGCAGCCCCAGCATTTT. It specifies CASTPSGGQPQHF.